The 19 T cell receptor beta chains below all came from one sample that was sequenced in a study of blood T cells in healthy people across ages. A sample-barcoded 5' primer and a J-beta primer mix were used in a second PCR of roughly 7 to 12 cycles. From the 5' RACE reads, TCRdb called clonotypes with MiXCR, one entry per CDR3 protein. This sample carries 1.5 million or so distinct CDR3 sequences, 42% of them seen once, and the ten largest clones take 7% to 9.5%. Specimen: blood. These receptors all come from a woman in her late teens or twenties in good health.

The chain links TRBV5-1 to TRBJ1-2; 7 bases align to TRBD1. The V and J ends lost 4 bases and 2 bases, in that order; junction bases with no gene match: 8. This CDR3 spans 15 amino acids. The germline gives CDR1 SGHRS, CDR2 YFSETQ. CDR3 coding DNA: TGCGCCAGCAGCGACCTACAGGGGTCGAACTATGGCTACACCTTC. Its protein is CASSDLQGSNYGYTF.

V usage is TRBV4-1 and J usage is TRBJ1-5; 10 bases line up with TRBD1. The CDR3 runs to 15 residues. The trim removed 6 bases at V and 5 bases at J, leaving 7 bases unmatched. Germline CDR1 reads MGHRA; CDR2 reads YSYEKL. In nucleotides, the CDR3 is TGCGCCAGCAGAGACTATGACAGGGGGCATCAGCCCCAGCATTTT. Its translation is CASRDYDRGHQPQHF.

The rearrangement links TRBV5-1 to TRBJ2-5; TRBD2 matches 7 bases. The CDR3 extends over 13 amino acids. Germline CDR1 is SGHRS and CDR2 is YFSETQ. Trimming at V came to 6 bases and at J to 11 bases, leaving 13 bases not matched to a gene. The CDR3 DNA reads as TGCGCCAGCACCATTGGGGGGGGAAATGAGCAGTACTTC. It yields the protein CASTIGGGNEQYF. The full variable domain, its missing parts supplied by reference TRBV5-1 and TRBJ2-5, is KAGVTQTPRYLIKTRGQQVTLSCSPISGHRSVSWYQQTPGQGLQFLFEYFSETQRNKGNFPGRFSGRQFSNSRSEMNVSTLELGDSALYLCASTIGGGNEQYFGPGTRLLVL.

J is TRBJ2-1 and V is TRBV20-1; TRBD2 agrees at 7 bases. CDR3 size: 16 residues. Germline CDR1 DFQATT, CDR2 SNEGSKA (reference sequence). This CDR3 reads CSAHHILAGPPNEQFF. The DNA of the CDR3 is TGCAGCGCCCACCACATCTTAGCGGGCCCTCCCAATGAGCAGTTCTTC.

The sample holds a few counts of this clonotype. The V call is TRBV3-1, the J call TRBJ2-7, with 7 bases identical to TRBD2. Germline assignment: CDR1 LGHDT and CDR2 YNNKEL (reference sequence). This CDR3 spans 13 amino acids. Trimming took 3 bases from V and 12 from J; bases not matched to a gene: 11. The CDR3 loop reads CASSHATSAWVYF. The DNA for the CDR3 is TGTGCCAGCAGCCATGCAACTAGCGCCTGGGTGTACTTC.

The rearrangement uses TRBV11-1 and TRBJ2-1; tentative D call: TRBD1 (5 bases). The CDR3 length is 16 residues. The ends were cut back, 2 bases at V and 4 bases at J, with 15 bases in the middle. In germline, CDR1 is SGHAT, CDR2 FQDESV (reference sequence). CDR3 sequence: CASSLLVQVLYNEQFF. The CDR3 DNA is TGTGCCAGCAGCTTATTGGTACAGGTCCTATACAATGAGCAGTTCTTC.

This clonotype was detected only a few times. This sequence joins TRBV4-2 and TRBJ2-1; D remains ambiguous. The CDR3 runs to 14 residues. The germline V and J ends were trimmed by 0 bases and 9 bases, with 12 bases remaining between them. Germline loops: CDR1 LGHNA, CDR2 YNFKEQ. The DNA of the CDR3 is TGTGCCAGCAGCCAAGATCGTATGGGGATTGAGCAGTTCTTC. Its translation: CASSQDRMGIEQFF.

The chain recombines TRBV20-1 with TRBJ2-5, with 11 bases matching TRBD2. V gave up 4 bases and J gave up 11 bases; unmatched junction bases: 9. This CDR3 comprises 13 residues. The germline V gene has CDR1 DFQATT and CDR2 SNEGSKA (reference sequence). The CDR3 sequence: CSAKLAGVNEQYF. CDR3 nucleotides: TGCAGTGCTAAACTAGCGGGAGTCAATGAGCAGTACTTC.

The chain is built from TRBV6-5 and TRBJ2-2, with D tentatively TRBD1 (5 bases). This CDR3 comprises 14 residues. Deletions cut 6 bases from V and 4 bases from J, with 12 bases between. Per the germline V gene, CDR1 is MNHEY and CDR2 is SVGAGI. This CDR3 is CASRMGQTTGELFF. The DNA for the CDR3 is TGTGCCAGCAGGATGGGGCAGACCACCGGGGAGCTGTTTTTT.

The chain combines TRBV9 with TRBJ2-4, with D perhaps assigned TRBD1 or TRBD2 (5 bases each). The CDR3 extends over 14 amino acids. With 0 bases removed from V and 13 bases from J, the gap between germline ends came to 17 bases. The germline V gene has CDR1 SGDLS and CDR2 YYNGEE. The CDR3 loop is CASSVGDLSYGQYF. The CDR3 nucleotides are TGTGCCAGCAGCGTAGGGGACCTCTCCTACGGGCAGTACTTC.

The rearrangement joins TRBV9 to TRBJ2-1; 10 bases are shared with TRBD2. Germline CDR1 is SGDLS and CDR2 is YYNGEE. There are 16 residues in the CDR3. V trimming: 3 bases; J trimming: 5 bases; junction bases outside the gene matches: 8. The CDR3 region has the DNA TGTGCCAGCAGCGATATACCTAGCGGGGGCAACAATGAGCAGTTCTTC. Translation: CASSDIPSGGNNEQFF.

The chain couples TRBV20-1 to TRBJ1-6; 9 bases are a match to TRBD1. Losses at the gene ends were 3 bases for V and 5 bases for J; bases not matched to a gene: 5. The CDR3 sequence is 15 residues long. Looked up from germline, CDR1 is DFQATT and CDR2 is SNEGSKA (reference sequence). CDR3 in amino acids: CSARAQGAHNSPLHF. CDR3 nucleotides: TGCAGTGCTAGGGCACAGGGGGCCCATAATTCACCCCTCCACTTT.

This clonotype was counted between two and nine times. V gene TRBV6-1 combines with J gene TRBJ1-4; D is undetermined. The CDR3 sequence is 16 residues long. Germline V gene data show CDR1 as MNHNS and CDR2 as SASEGT. The V end lost 2 bases, the J end lost 0 bases, and 10 bases lay between the germline ends. The CDR3 bases are TGTGCCAGCAGTGAACAGTCCTTTGCAACTAATGAAAAACTGTTTTTT. Translated, it gives CASSEQSFATNEKLFF.

The genes are TRBV6-6 and TRBJ2-3; possible D gene TRBD2, 7 bases. V lost 2 bases, J lost 4 bases, and 13 bases lay in between. Germline CDR1 MNHNY, CDR2 SVGAGI (reference sequence). The CDR3 runs to 15 residues. The CDR3 loop is CASSYGGARADTQYF. As DNA, the CDR3 is TGTGCCAGCAGTTACGGGGGGGCCCGGGCAGATACGCAGTATTTT.

The chain combines TRBV28 with TRBJ1-5, with TRBD1 identical over 8 bases. The J segment lost 3 bases and the V segment lost 5 bases, leaving 6 bases of the junction unmatched. Germline V gives CDR1 MDHEN, CDR2 SYDVKM. The CDR3 extends over 15 amino acids. CDR3 bases: TGTGCCAGCAGTCCTACAGGGGGACTCAATCAGCCCCAGCATTTT. Protein product: CASSPTGGLNQPQHF.

This clonotype has just a few counts. The chain joins TRBV5-1 to TRBJ2-7, with D unclear. Trimming pared 0 bases from V and 1 base from J, leaving 11 bases between. The germline V gene has CDR1 SGHRS and CDR2 YFSETQ. CDR3 size: 15 residues. CDR3 loop: CASSLGGRLSYEQYF. The DNA of the CDR3 is TGCGCCAGCAGCTTGGGCGGTAGGTTATCCTACGAGCAGTACTTC. Full variable domain (missing parts from reference TRBV5-1 and TRBJ2-7): KAGVTQTPRYLIKTRGQQVTLSCSPISGHRSVSWYQQTPGQGLQFLFEYFSETQRNKGNFPGRFSGRQFSNSRSEMNVSTLELGDSALYLCASSLGGRLSYEQYFGPGTRLTVT.

The sample holds many counts of this clonotype. The CDR3 spells CAIRGQGSYNEQFF. CDR3 nucleotide sequence: TGTGCCATCAGGGGACAGGGCTCCTACAATGAGCAGTTCTTC. This chain uses TRBV10-3 with TRBJ2-1; 9 bases match TRBD1. The CDR3 runs to 14 residues. Per germline, CDR1 ENHRY and CDR2 SYGVKD. The V and J ends lost 6 bases and 0 bases, in that order; junction bases with no gene match: 0.

This chain connects TRBV12-3 or TRBV12-4 to TRBJ2-1; no clear D. This CDR3 comprises 17 residues. V dropped 6 bases and J dropped 4 bases, with 22 bases sitting between them. CDR3 bases: TGTGCCAGCAGACCGGACGGAATTCAAGACCTGTACAATGAGCAGTTCTTC. Encoded protein: CASRPDGIQDLYNEQFF.

This chain connects TRBV12-3 or TRBV12-4 to TRBJ2-3, with 7 positions matching TRBD2. V lost 3 bases to trimming and J lost 4 bases; unmatched junction nucleotides: 7. The CDR3 covers 15 residues. The CDR3 region is CASSFSTSAADTQYF. The DNA for the CDR3 is TGTGCCAGCAGTTTCTCCACTAGCGCCGCAGATACGCAGTATTTT.